This T cell receptor beta chain was sequenced for a study of blood T cell repertoires in COVID-19. Across the study: Donors in the United States, Italy and Spain gave samples during acute or convalescent COVID-19. The cDNA or gDNA used as material had been derived from T cells, B-cell-depleted T cells, or PBMCs.

Authors' data handling: Counts of nucleated cells, estimated from reference gene primer amplification, were obtained. Assay used: immunoSEQ multiplex PCR; TCRdb lists only in-frame clones, some missing. The V and J calls and clone size were taken over from that table, and D and trimming were inferred from the DNA. Of roughly 4,500 clones listed, around 73% were seen once; the top ten hold approximately 42%. The sample holds one count of this clone. Germline V lookup: CDR1 MNHGY, CDR2 SVAAGI. The CDR3 consists of 14 residues. V gave up 6 bases and J gave up 4 bases; unmatched junction bases: 5. J is TRBJ1-5 and V is TRBV6-9; 8 bases fit TRBD1. The TCR originated in a human donor with active or convalescent COVID-19. The donor label of this sample is uncertain. The sample comprised peripheral blood. The CDR3 here is CASSPGQGNQPQHF. CDR3 DNA sequence: TGTGCCAGCAGCCCCGGACAGGGAAATCAGCCCCAGCATTTT.